The rows below give T cell receptor beta chains drawn from one sample of a study of technical replicates of blood from several donors. Assay used: immunoSEQ multiplex PCR; TCRdb lists only in-frame clones, some missing. The sample has tens of thousands of clones, roughly 93% seen once. Material: T cells isolated from PBMCs. The receptors were gathered from a human donor in good health. Both conserved end residues are part of each CDR3. Fields, in order: clone size, D gene, V gene, J gene, CDR3 DNA, CDR3 protein. A D gene is named only where the DNA matches it firmly. The size of a clone is reported for some rows only, either as once, few or many, or as a class for expanded clones.

size: once; D: TRBD1; V: TRBV28; J: TRBJ1-4; DNA: TGTGCCAGCAGGGACTATCAGGGGGCCGGGGAAAAACTGTTTTTT; CDR3: CASRDYQGAGEKLFF
size: NA; D: TRBD1; V: TRBV6-6; J: TRBJ2-3; DNA: TGTGCCAGCAGGAACAGGGGGGGCACAGATACGCAGTATTTT; CDR3: CASRNRGGTDTQYF
size: NA; D: NA; V: TRBV6-5; J: TRBJ2-1; DNA: TGTGCCAGCAGTTACAAAGGACTGAACTACAATGAGCAGTTCTTC; CDR3: CASSYKGLNYNEQFF
size: NA; D: NA; V: TRBV7-7; J: TRBJ2-7; DNA: TGTGCTAGCAGCTTAGGAAGGGGAGGCGAGCAGTACTTC; CDR3: CASSLGRGGEQYF
size: NA; D: NA; V: TRBV2; J: TRBJ2-4; DNA: TGTGCCAGCACCCCGGGTGGATGGGGCGAGTACATTCAGTACTTC; CDR3: CASTPGGWGEYIQYF
size: NA; D: NA; V: TRBV7-3; J: TRBJ1-2; DNA: TGTGCCAGCAGCTTAACTGCTGTTCGGCAGGGTAGTAGCTACACCTTC; CDR3: CASSLTAVRQGSSYTF
size: NA; D: TRBD2; V: TRBV4-1; J: TRBJ2-5; DNA: TGCGCCAGCAGCCAAACTAGCGGGGGGGCCTTTGAGACCCAGTACTTC; CDR3: CASSQTSGGAFETQYF
size: NA; D: TRBD1; V: TRBV5-1; J: TRBJ1-1; DNA: TGCGCCAGCAGCCCCTCCCCAGGGGGCCACACTGAAGCTTTCTTT; CDR3: CASSPSPGGHTEAFF
size: NA; D: NA; V: TRBV2; J: TRBJ1-5; DNA: TGTGCCAGCAGTCGTTCTAGTAATCAGCCCCAGCATTTT; CDR3: CASSRSSNQPQHF
size: NA; D: TRBD2; V: TRBV5-6; J: TRBJ2-3; DNA: TGTGCCAGCATCCCCCTAGGGAAACGGGAGGGCACAGATACGCAGTATTTT; CDR3: CASIPLGKREGTDTQYF
size: once; D: NA; V: TRBV2; J: TRBJ2-7; DNA: TGTGCCAGCAAGGGGGGGACCTCCTACGAGCAGTACTTC; CDR3: CASKGGTSYEQYF
size: NA; D: TRBD1; V: TRBV30; J: TRBJ2-7; DNA: TGTGCCTGGTCTATTGGACAGGGGGCGGGGGAGCAGTACTTC; CDR3: CAWSIGQGAGEQYF
size: NA; D: NA; V: TRBV5-4; J: TRBJ1-2; DNA: TGTGCCAGCAGCTTTGGAGTCACGTTAGAGTATGGCTACACCTTC; CDR3: CASSFGVTLEYGYTF
size: once; D: NA; V: TRBV6-5; J: TRBJ2-7; DNA: TGTGCCAGCAGTTACCTTGGGACTGGCTCCTACGAGCAGTACTTC; CDR3: CASSYLGTGSYEQYF
size: once; D: TRBD1; V: TRBV7-2; J: TRBJ2-1; DNA: TGTGCCAGCAGCTTAGGTAACAGGGGCAATGAGCAGTTCTTC; CDR3: CASSLGNRGNEQFF
size: NA; D: TRBD1; V: TRBV7-3; J: TRBJ1-1; DNA: TGTGCCAGCAGCCAGGACAGGGTAGCTGAAGCTTTCTTT; CDR3: CASSQDRVAEAFF
size: NA; D: TRBD1; V: TRBV19; J: TRBJ1-1; DNA: TGTGCCAGTAGTGGGGGACAGTGGGCTTTCTTT; CDR3: CASSGGQWAFF
size: NA; D: NA; V: TRBV29-1; J: TRBJ2-1; DNA: TGCAGCGTTTTAAGGGGCTCCTACAATGAGCAGTTCTTC; CDR3: CSVLRGSYNEQFF
size: NA; D: NA; V: TRBV6-1; J: TRBJ2-1; DNA: TGTGCCAGCAGTGGAATCAGGGGGGCCTACAATGAGCAGTTCTTC; CDR3: CASSGIRGAYNEQFF
size: NA; D: TRBD1; V: TRBV5-1; J: TRBJ1-1; DNA: TGCGCCAGCCGGCCCACGATACAGGGGGGGAACACTGAAGCTTTCTTT; CDR3: CASRPTIQGGNTEAFF
size: NA; D: TRBD1; V: TRBV27; J: TRBJ2-7; DNA: TGTGCCAGCAGCCCTTGGACAGGAAATTCCTACGAGCAGTACTTC; CDR3: CASSPWTGNSYEQYF
size: once; D: TRBD2; V: TRBV5-6; J: TRBJ2-5; DNA: TGTGCCAGCAGCAGAAGGACTAGCGGGGGGCAAGAGACCCAGTACTTC; CDR3: CASSRRTSGGQETQYF
size: NA; D: TRBD2; V: TRBV7-9; J: TRBJ2-3; DNA: TGTGCCAGCAGCCCTACTAGCGGGAGATCCGGCACAGATACGCAGTATTTT; CDR3: CASSPTSGRSGTDTQYF
size: NA; D: TRBD2; V: TRBV27; J: TRBJ2-3; DNA: TGTGCCAGCAGTCGGACGGGGACTACCCTCACAGATACGCAGTATTTT; CDR3: CASSRTGTTLTDTQYF
size: NA; D: TRBD2; V: TRBV6-6; J: TRBJ2-1; DNA: TGTGCCAGCAGTTCCCCGGGACTAGCGGGGAACAATGAGCAGTTCTTC; CDR3: CASSSPGLAGNNEQFF
size: NA; D: NA; V: TRBV7-9; J: TRBJ2-1; DNA: TGTGCCAGCAGCCCCATCTACTTAGAGGGTGAGCAGTTCTTC; CDR3: CASSPIYLEGEQFF
size: NA; D: NA; V: TRBV5-1; J: TRBJ2-5; DNA: TGCGCCAGCTCACACAAAAAGGGAGTTGAGACCCAGTACTTC; CDR3: CASSHKKGVETQYF
size: NA; D: TRBD1; V: TRBV5-6; J: TRBJ2-1; DNA: TGTGCCAGCAGCCCGGGACAGGGAAGGTATGAGCAGTTCTTC; CDR3: CASSPGQGRYEQFF
size: once; D: TRBD1; V: TRBV29-1; J: TRBJ1-5; DNA: TGCAGCGTGGGACAGGGGAGTCTCGATCAGCCCCAGCATTTT; CDR3: CSVGQGSLDQPQHF
size: NA; D: TRBD2; V: TRBV18; J: TRBJ2-7; DNA: TGTGCCAGCTCACCAATAACTAGCGGGACCTACGAGCAGTACTTC; CDR3: CASSPITSGTYEQYF
size: NA; D: TRBD1; V: TRBV20-1; J: TRBJ2-3; DNA: TGCAGTGCTAGCGGACAGGGGACGCAGTATTTT; CDR3: CSASGQGTQYF
size: NA; D: NA; V: TRBV5-1; J: TRBJ2-3; DNA: TGCGCCAGCAGCCCCGGGGGAATCACAGATACGCAGTATTTT; CDR3: CASSPGGITDTQYF
size: NA; D: TRBD2; V: TRBV29-1; J: TRBJ2-1; DNA: TGCAGCGTTGAGCCCCCTAGCGGGGCCTACAATGAGCAGTTCTTC; CDR3: CSVEPPSGAYNEQFF
size: NA; D: TRBD1; V: TRBV28; J: TRBJ2-7; DNA: TGTGCCAGCAGTCTCCCACCGGGGGGACAGGGGGTTCCCTACGAGCAGTACTTC; CDR3: CASSLPPGGQGVPYEQYF
size: NA; D: NA; V: TRBV19; J: TRBJ1-1; DNA: TGTGCCAGTAGTATCCCAGGGTCTGAAGCTTTCTTT; CDR3: CASSIPGSEAFF
size: NA; D: NA; V: TRBV7-6; J: TRBJ2-5; DNA: TGTGCCAGCAGCTTAGCGAGCTTGGGGGCCGTGCGGGAGACCCAGTACTTC; CDR3: CASSLASLGAVRETQYF
size: NA; D: TRBD1; V: TRBV6-5; J: TRBJ1-2; DNA: TGTGCCAGCAGCAAGGACAGGGACTATGGCTACACCTTC; CDR3: CASSKDRDYGYTF
size: NA; D: TRBD1; V: TRBV19; J: TRBJ2-7; DNA: TGTGCCAGTAGTACCCTCCCGGGACAGGGGTACGAGCAGTACTTC; CDR3: CASSTLPGQGYEQYF
size: NA; D: NA; V: TRBV5-1; J: TRBJ2-3; DNA: TGCGCCAGCAGCTTGGTCGCCGGGTCAGATACGCAGTATTTT; CDR3: CASSLVAGSDTQYF
size: NA; D: NA; V: TRBV28; J: TRBJ1-1; DNA: TGTGCCAGCAGTGGTGCGTTCACTGAAGCTTTCTTT; CDR3: CASSGAFTEAFF
size: NA; D: TRBD1; V: TRBV30; J: TRBJ1-1; DNA: TGTGCCTGGAGCGTCGGACAGGGAAACACTGAAGCTTTCTTT; CDR3: CAWSVGQGNTEAFF
size: NA; D: NA; V: TRBV11-2; J: TRBJ1-4; DNA: TGTGCCAGCAGCTTTCCCTCTAATGAAAAACTGTTTTTT; CDR3: CASSFPSNEKLFF
size: few; D: NA; V: TRBV4-2; J: TRBJ2-7; DNA: TGTGCCAGCAGCCAAGAGTCCCGGGGGAACTACGAGCAGTACTTC; CDR3: CASSQESRGNYEQYF
size: once; D: TRBD1; V: TRBV15; J: TRBJ2-5; DNA: TGTGCCACCACCAGGTGGGGACAGGGGGAACAAGAGACCCAGTACTTC; CDR3: CATTRWGQGEQETQYF
size: NA; D: TRBD1; V: TRBV11-3; J: TRBJ2-7; DNA: TGTGCCAGCCGGCAGGGGACAGGGGTCGAGCAGTACTTC; CDR3: CASRQGTGVEQYF
size: NA; D: NA; V: TRBV14; J: TRBJ2-7; DNA: TGTGCCAGCAGCGTACAGGGCTACGAGCAGTACTTC; CDR3: CASSVQGYEQYF
size: NA; D: NA; V: TRBV30; J: TRBJ1-5; DNA: TGTGCCTGGAGTAGGGGCACACTCAATCAGCCCCAGCATTTT; CDR3: CAWSRGTLNQPQHF
size: NA; D: NA; V: TRBV6-1; J: TRBJ1-2; DNA: TGTGCCAGCAGTGTTGGGGGCCAGGCTCCATATGGCTACACCTTC; CDR3: CASSVGGQAPYGYTF
size: NA; D: NA; V: TRBV28; J: TRBJ2-1; DNA: TGTGCCAGCAGTTTTCTCGGGGGTAGGTACAATGAGCAGTTCTTC; CDR3: CASSFLGGRYNEQFF
size: NA; D: TRBD2; V: TRBV7-7; J: TRBJ2-1; DNA: TGTGCCAGCAGCCCCGGGACAGCCATGGATAGCGGGAGCGATGAGCAGTTCTTC; CDR3: CASSPGTAMDSGSDEQFF
size: NA; D: NA; V: TRBV14; J: TRBJ2-1; DNA: TGTGCCAGCAGCCGAGTGGACACGCAAGTCAATGAGCAGTTCTTC; CDR3: CASSRVDTQVNEQFF
size: NA; D: NA; V: TRBV4-1; J: TRBJ2-5; DNA: TGCGCCAGCAGCCACCTTAGCGGACGCCAAGAGACCCAGTACTTC; CDR3: CASSHLSGRQETQYF
size: NA; D: NA; V: TRBV6-5; J: TRBJ1-5; DNA: TGTGCCAGCAGTTCTACAGGGCTTCAGCCCCAGCATTTT; CDR3: CASSSTGLQPQHF
size: NA; D: NA; V: TRBV5-1; J: TRBJ2-7; DNA: TGCGCCAGCAGCTTCAACAGGGAAATCTACGAGCAGTACTTC; CDR3: CASSFNREIYEQYF
size: NA; D: NA; V: TRBV5-1; J: TRBJ2-7; DNA: TGCGCCAGCAGCCCGCCCAGGGGTTTTTTCGAGCGGGACACCTACGAGCAGTACTTC; CDR3: CASSPPRGFFERDTYEQYF
size: NA; D: NA; V: TRBV7-6; J: TRBJ2-6; DNA: TGTGCCAGCAGCTTACCACTCTCCGGGGCCAACGTCCTGACTTTC; CDR3: CASSLPLSGANVLTF
size: NA; D: TRBD2; V: TRBV4-1; J: TRBJ2-7; DNA: TGCGCCAGCAACCCAGGGGGACTAGCGGGAGGAGGGGGGTCCTACGAGCAGTACTTC; CDR3: CASNPGGLAGGGGSYEQYF